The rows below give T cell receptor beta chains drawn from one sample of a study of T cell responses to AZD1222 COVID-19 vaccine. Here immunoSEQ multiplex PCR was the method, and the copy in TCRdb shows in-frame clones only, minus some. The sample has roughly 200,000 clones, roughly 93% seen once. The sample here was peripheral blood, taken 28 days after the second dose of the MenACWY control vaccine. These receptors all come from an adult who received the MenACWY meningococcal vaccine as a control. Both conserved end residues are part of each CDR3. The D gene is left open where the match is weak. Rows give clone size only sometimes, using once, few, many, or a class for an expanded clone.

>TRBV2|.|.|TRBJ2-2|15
TGTGCCAGCAGTTCGACGACTGCGAACACCGGGGAGCTGTTTTTT
CASSSTTANTGELFF
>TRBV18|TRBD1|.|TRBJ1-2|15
TGTGCCAGCTCACTTGGACAGGGCCTTGACTATGGCTACACCTTC
CASSLGQGLDYGYTF
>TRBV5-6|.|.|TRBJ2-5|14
TGTGCCAGCAGCTTGGGACTACCCCGGGAGACCCAGTACTTC
CASSLGLPRETQYF
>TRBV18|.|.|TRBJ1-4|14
TGTGCCAGCTCACCCGGGGTTAAGAATGAAAAACTGTTTTTT
CASSPGVKNEKLFF
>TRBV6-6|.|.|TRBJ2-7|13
TGTGCCAGCAGCCCGGGTCCTCCTTGGGAGCAGTACTTC
CASSPGPPWEQYF
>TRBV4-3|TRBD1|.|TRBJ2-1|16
TGCGCCAGCAGCCAAGATGGGACAGGGGTGTACAATGAGCAGTTCTTC
CASSQDGTGVYNEQFF
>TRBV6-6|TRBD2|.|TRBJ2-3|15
TGTGCCAGCAGATACGACGGGGGGGCCCCAGATACGCAGTATTTT
CASRYDGGAPDTQYF
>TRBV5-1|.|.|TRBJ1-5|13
TGCGCCAGCAGCTTGGACCCTGGAGGTCCCCAGCATTTT
CASSLDPGGPQHF
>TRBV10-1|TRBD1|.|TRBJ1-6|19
TGCGCCACCGTTATGGGACAGGCTTGCCCGAGCTCCTATAATTCACCCCTCCACTTT
CATVMGQACPSSYNSPLHF
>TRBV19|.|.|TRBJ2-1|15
TGTGCCAGTAGTATAGGTTCAGGGTCTCTGAATGAGCAGTTCTTC
CASSIGSGSLNEQFF
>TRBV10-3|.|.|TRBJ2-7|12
TGTGCCATCAGTGGGAGTCGGTACGAGCAGTACTTC
CAISGSRYEQYF
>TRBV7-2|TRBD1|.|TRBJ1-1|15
TGTGCCAGCAGCTCTCACGGACAGGGGGTATCTGAAGCTTTCTTT
CASSSHGQGVSEAFF
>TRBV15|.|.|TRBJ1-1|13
TGTGCCACCAGCAGGCAGGGAGGGACTGAAGCTTTCTTT
CATSRQGGTEAFF
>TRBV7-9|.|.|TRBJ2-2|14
TGTGCCAGCAGCTTACTAGCTAACACCGGGGAGCTGTTTTTT
CASSLLANTGELFF
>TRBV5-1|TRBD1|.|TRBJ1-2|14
TGCGCCAGCAGAACAGGGGGCACGGACTATGGCTACACCTTC
CASRTGGTDYGYTF
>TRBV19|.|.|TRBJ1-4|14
TGTGCCAGTAGTATTTCACAGGGTAATGAAAAACTGTTTTTT
CASSISQGNEKLFF
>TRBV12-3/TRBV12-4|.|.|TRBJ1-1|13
TGTGCCAGCAGGAGATCCATGAACACTGAAGCTTTCTTT
CASRRSMNTEAFF
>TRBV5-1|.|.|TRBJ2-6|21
TGCGCCAGCAGCTTAAATCGGGTCCAATTGGACAGATCCTCTGGGGCCAACGTCCTGACTTTC
CASSLNRVQLDRSSGANVLTF
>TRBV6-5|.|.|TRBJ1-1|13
TGTGCCAGCAGTTCACAGAGTCGCACTGAAGCTTTCTTT
CASSSQSRTEAFF
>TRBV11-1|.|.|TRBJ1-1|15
TGTGCCAGCAGCCCGGAGGGCACCCCCAGCACTGAAGCTTTCTTT
CASSPEGTPSTEAFF
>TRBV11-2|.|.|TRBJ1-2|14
TGTGCCAGCAGCGCAGCTACAGAAATCTATGGCTACACCTTC
CASSAATEIYGYTF
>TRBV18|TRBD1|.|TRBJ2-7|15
TGTGCCAGCTCATCACGACAGGGAAACTCCTACGAGCAGTACTTC
CASSSRQGNSYEQYF
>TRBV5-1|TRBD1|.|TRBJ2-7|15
TGCGCCAGCAGCTCGTGGACAGGGTACAGCTACGAGCAGTACTTC
CASSSWTGYSYEQYF
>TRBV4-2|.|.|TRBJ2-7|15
TGTGCCAGCAGCCAACGTCAGGCCAGCTCCTACGAGCAGTACTTC
CASSQRQASSYEQYF
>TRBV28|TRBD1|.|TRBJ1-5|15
TGTGCCAGCAGCTCCCGTGGACAGGGTAAGAAGCCCCAGCATTTT
CASSSRGQGKKPQHF
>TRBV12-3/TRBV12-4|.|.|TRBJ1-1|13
TGTGCCAGCAGTTTTAATAGGGGAACTGAAGCTTTCTTT
CASSFNRGTEAFF
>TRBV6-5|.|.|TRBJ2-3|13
TGTGCCAGCACCTCGACTGGCACAGATACGCAGTATTTT
CASTSTGTDTQYF
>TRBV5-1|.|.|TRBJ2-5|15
TGCGCCAGCAGCTCGCTAGGGGTGCCGGGGGAGACCCAGTACTTC
CASSSLGVPGETQYF
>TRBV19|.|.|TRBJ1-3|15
TGTGCCAGTAGTATCCCTCCGGGGAGCGGAAACACCATATATTTT
CASSIPPGSGNTIYF
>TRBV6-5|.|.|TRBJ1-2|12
TGTGCCAGCAGACGCCCCCGCGGGGGCTACACCTTC
CASRRPRGGYTF
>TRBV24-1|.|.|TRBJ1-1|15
TGTGCCACCAGTGATTTGCCCACCTTGAACACTGAAGCTTTCTTT
CATSDLPTLNTEAFF
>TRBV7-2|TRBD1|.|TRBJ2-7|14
TGTGCCAGCAGCTTTGCAGGGGGCCAAATCGAGCAGTACTTC
CASSFAGGQIEQYF
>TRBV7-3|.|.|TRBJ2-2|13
TGTGCCACCGCCGGGACCCCCAACGGGGAGCTGTTTTTT
CATAGTPNGELFF
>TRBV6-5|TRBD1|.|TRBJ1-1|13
TGTGCCAGCAGTACTATGGACAGGGGAGGAGCTTTCTTT
CASSTMDRGGAFF
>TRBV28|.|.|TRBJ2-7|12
TGTGCCAGCAGTTTTTCCGCCTACGAGCAGTACTTC
CASSFSAYEQYF
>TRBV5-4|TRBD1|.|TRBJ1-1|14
TGTGCCAGCAGCTGGGGACAGAAGAACACTGAAGCTTTCTTT
CASSWGQKNTEAFF
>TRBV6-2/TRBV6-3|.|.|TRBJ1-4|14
TGTGCCAGCAGTTACCGTAAAACTAATGAAAAACTGTTTTTT
CASSYRKTNEKLFF
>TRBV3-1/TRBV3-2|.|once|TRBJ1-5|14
TGTGCCAGCAGCCAAGCCTCGGGCAATCAGCCCCAGCATTTT
CASSQASGNQPQHF
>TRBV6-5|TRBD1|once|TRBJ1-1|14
TGTGCCAGCAGGGCGGACAGGGGGCTCACTGAAGCTTTCTTT
CASRADRGLTEAFF
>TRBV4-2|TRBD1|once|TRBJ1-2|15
TGTGCCAGCAGCTCCCGGACAGGCGGGAGCTATGGCTACACCTTC
CASSSRTGGSYGYTF
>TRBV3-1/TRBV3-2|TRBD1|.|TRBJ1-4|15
TGTGCCAGCAGCCCGACAGGGAACACTAATGAAAAACTGTTTTTT
CASSPTGNTNEKLFF
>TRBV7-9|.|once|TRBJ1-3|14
TGTGCCAGCAGCCCAGCCAGGTCGGGCGGCGCCATATATTTT
CASSPARSGGAIYF
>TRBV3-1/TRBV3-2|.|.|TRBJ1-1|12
TGTGCCAGCTCGGCCCTGAACACTGAAGCTTTCTTT
CASSALNTEAFF
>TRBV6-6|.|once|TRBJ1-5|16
TGTGCCAGCAGTTCCCTAGGGGTTCAACGCAATCAGCCCCAGCATTTT
CASSSLGVQRNQPQHF
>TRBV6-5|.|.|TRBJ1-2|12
TGTGCCAGCAGGCCTACAGAGCTTGGCTACACCTTC
CASRPTELGYTF
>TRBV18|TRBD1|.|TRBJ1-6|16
TGTGCCAGCTCATCCCGGACAGGGCTTTGGAGTTCACCCCTCCACTTT
CASSSRTGLWSSPLHF
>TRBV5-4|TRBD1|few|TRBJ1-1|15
TGTGCCAGCAGCTCTCCAGGGACAGGGGGCACTGAAGCTTTCTTT
CASSSPGTGGTEAFF
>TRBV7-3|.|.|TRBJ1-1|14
TGTGCCAGCAGCCTGGGACACCTGAACACTGAAGCTTTCTTT
CASSLGHLNTEAFF
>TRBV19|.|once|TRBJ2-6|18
TGTGCCAGTAGTTCCCTGGGGACAATATCCTCTGGGGCCAACGTCCTGACTTTC
CASSSLGTISSGANVLTF
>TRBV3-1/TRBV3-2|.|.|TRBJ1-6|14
TGTGCCAGCAGCCAAGGCAGGGTAGGTTCACCCCTCCACTTT
CASSQGRVGSPLHF
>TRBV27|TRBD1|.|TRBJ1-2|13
TGTGCCAGCAGTCCCGGGACAGGAGGCGGCTACACCTTC
CASSPGTGGGYTF
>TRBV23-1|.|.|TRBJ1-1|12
TGCGCCAGCAGTCTAGGCACGGGTGAAGCTTTCTTT
CASSLGTGEAFF
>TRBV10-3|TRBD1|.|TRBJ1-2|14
TGTGCCATCAGCCGACAGGGGGCGAACTATGGCTACACCTTC
CAISRQGANYGYTF
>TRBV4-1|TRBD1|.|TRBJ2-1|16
TGCGCCAGCAGCCAGGATTGGACAGGGGGCTTCAATGAGCAGTTCTTC
CASSQDWTGGFNEQFF
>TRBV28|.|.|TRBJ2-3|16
TGTGCCAGCAGCCCCGGCCAGTTTTTATTCACAGATACGCAGTATTTT
CASSPGQFLFTDTQYF
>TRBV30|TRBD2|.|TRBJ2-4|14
TGTGCCTGGAGTGTACAGGGCGGGGGGAGAATTCAGTACTTC
CAWSVQGGGRIQYF
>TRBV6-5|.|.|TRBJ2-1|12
TGTGCCAGCACCGACAGAGAGAATGAGCAGTTCTTC
CASTDRENEQFF
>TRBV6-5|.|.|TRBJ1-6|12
TGTGCCAGCAAGCAGGGGCGGACACCCCTCCACTTT
CASKQGRTPLHF
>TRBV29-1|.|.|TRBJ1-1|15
TGCAGCGCCGATTCGACGTGGACGGCTAACACTGAAGCTTTCTTT
CSADSTWTANTEAFF